This entry is about one T cell receptor beta chain. The antigen is not known. This specimen comes from a study of pediatric ulcerative colitis. General observations from the study: Blood-derived T cells may be present in rectal pinch biopsies. Compared with controls, ulcerative colitis showed greater blood-rectum clone sharing.

Up to 500,000 reads were sequenced per sample. Only in-frame clones appear in the TCRdb table, and some are missing; sequencing was by immunoSEQ multiplex PCR. The sample has tens of thousands of clones; roughly 74% are singletons. The CDR3 runs to 14 residues. CDR1 is SGHTA, CDR2 FQGNSA, per germline. V lost 1 base and J lost 4; bases outside the gene matches: 0. One to two pinch biopsies were taken from the rectum during colonoscopy. The V call is TRBV7-2, the J call TRBJ1-2; 10 bases align to TRBD1. Source material: gut tissue. This TCR was recovered from a boy aged 5-17 years with severe ulcerative colitis. The CDR3 coding sequence is TGTGCCAGCAGCTTAGGGACAGGGGGCTATGGCTACACCTTC. Amino acids: CASSLGTGGYGYTF.